The 19 T cell receptor beta chains given below trace back to one sample, sequenced in a study of vaccination and CD4 T cells after COVID-19. This sample's treatment: roughly nine-day PBMC culture with coronavirus spike peptide pools or control peptides (ViraFEST assay). Once obtained from cultured CD4+ T cells, the DNA was sequenced using the Oncomine TCR Beta short-read assay. TCRdb re-called the PCR reads with MiXCR, one entry per CDR3 protein. The sample includes about 19,000 distinct CDR3 sequences, 70% of them seen just once. These receptors' antigens are unknown. Sequenced material: CD4+ T cells from blood, cultured in vitro. Receptors were obtained from a human donor who had recovered from COVID-19.

This chain uses TRBV21-1 with TRBJ2-5; TRBD1, the table's D call, lacks a check against the DNA. TRBV21-1 is an annotated pseudogene. The CDR3 contains 15 residues. The CDR3 DNA reads TGTGCCAGCAGCTCACCGGGACGGACAAAAGAGACCCAGTACTTC. It yields the protein CASSSPGRTKETQYF.

The rearrangement joins TRBV28 to TRBJ2-7; D unresolved. The germline V and J ends were trimmed by 3 bases and 7 bases, with 10 bases remaining between them. The germline V gene has CDR1 MDHEN and CDR2 SYDVKM. There are 12 residues in the CDR3. The CDR3 reads CASSFIGLEQYF. CDR3 nucleotides: TGTGCCAGCAGTTTCATTGGGTTGGAGCAGTACTTC.

This clonotype was observed a handful of times. The chain uses TRBV6-1 and TRBJ1-2; D is perhaps TRBD1 (6 bases). The CDR3 totals 13 residues. Germline V lookup: CDR1 MNHNS, CDR2 SASEGT. Trimming pared 9 bases from V and 4 bases from J, leaving 15 bases between. The DNA of the CDR3 is TGTGCCAGTCAAACACAGGGACGCTATGGCTACACCTTC. Encoded protein: CASQTQGRYGYTF.

The V and J genes are TRBV19 and TRBJ1-5, with D perhaps TRBD1 (6 bases). V was clipped by 3 bases and J by 4 bases, with 13 bases between them. The CDR3 totals 15 residues. The V gene's germline CDR1 is LNHDA and CDR2 SQIVND (reference sequence). CDR3 nucleotides: TGTGCCAGTAGTATGGTAGGGGGTCCAAATCAGCCCCAGCATTTT. Amino acid sequence: CASSMVGGPNQPQHF.

This clonotype was observed a few times. This sequence joins TRBV19 and TRBJ2-2; TRBD2 matches at 10 bases. Looked up from germline, CDR1 is LNHDA and CDR2 is SQIVND (reference sequence). CDR3 length: 18 amino acids. V was clipped by 5 bases and J by 3 bases; unmatched bases: 12. CDR3 nucleotide sequence: TGTGCCAGTAGTGCCGGACTAGCGGCCCAGCGGGACACCGGGGAGCTGTTTTTT. Translation gives CASSAGLAAQRDTGELFF. Complete variable domain (other parts from reference TRBV19 and TRBJ2-2): DGGITQSPKYLFRKEGQNVTLSCEQNLNHDAMYWYRQDPGQGLRLIYYSQIVNDFQKGDIAEGYSVSREKKESFPLTVTSAQKNPTAFYLCASSAGLAAQRDTGELFFGEGSRLTVL.

The chain is built from TRBV29-1 and TRBJ1-2; D is undetermined. V lost 3 bases, J lost 5 bases, and 10 bases lay in between. The CDR3 consists of 12 residues. Germline V gene data show CDR1 as SQVTM and CDR2 as ANQGSEA. The CDR3 nucleotides are TGCAGCGTTGAGGTTGGTCGGTATGGCTACACCTTC. Translation gives CSVEVGRYGYTF.

The chain joins TRBV30 to TRBJ2-5; D gene uncertain. This CDR3 region has 14 residues. The V gene lost 3 bases and the J gene lost 3 bases, with 14 bases spanning the gap. Germline loops: CDR1 GTSNPN, CDR2 SVGIG (reference sequence). The chain's CDR3 is CAWSASPGEETQYF. In DNA form, the CDR3 reads TGTGCCTGGAGCGCCTCACCGGGTGAAGAGACCCAGTACTTC. Full variable domain (outside the CDR3, taken from reference TRBV30 and TRBJ2-5): SQTIHQWPATLVQPVGSPLSLECTVEGTSNPNLYWYRQAAGRGLQLLFYSVGIGQISSEVPQNLSASRPQDRQFILSSKKLLLSDSGFYLCAWSASPGEETQYFGPGTRLLVL.

The V gene is TRBV28, the J gene TRBJ1-2; tentatively, D is TRBD1 (5 bases). V was trimmed by 6 bases and J by 4 bases, leaving 9 bases between them. The CDR3 covers 12 residues. From germline, CDR1 is MDHEN and CDR2 SYDVKM. The CDR3: CASRQTVYGYTF. The CDR3 region has the DNA TGTGCCAGCAGGCAGACAGTCTATGGCTACACCTTC.

The V call is TRBV19, the J call TRBJ2-2; D might be TRBD1 (6 bases). The CDR3 loop spans 13 amino acids. Per the germline V gene, CDR1 is LNHDA and CDR2 is SQIVND (reference sequence). Trimming left V 5 bases short and J 6 bases short, with 10 bases between. The CDR3 bases are TGTGCCAGTAGTGGTACAGGGTCCGGGGAGCTGTTTTTT. Protein product: CASSGTGSGELFF. The whole variable domain, filled in from reference TRBV19 and TRBJ2-2, reads DGGITQSPKYLFRKEGQNVTLSCEQNLNHDAMYWYRQDPGQGLRLIYYSQIVNDFQKGDIAEGYSVSREKKESFPLTVTSAQKNPTAFYLCASSGTGSGELFFGEGSRLTVL.

There are a few counts of this clonotype. The chain has TRBV20-1 and TRBJ1-3; no firm D call. The CDR3 contains 11 residues. V was clipped by 0 bases and J by 5 bases, with 2 bases between them. The V gene's germline CDR1 is DFQATT and CDR2 SNEGSKA (reference sequence). The chain's CDR3 is CSARDRNTIYF. CDR3 DNA sequence: TGCAGTGCTAGAGACCGAAACACCATATATTTT.

The CDR3 DNA reads TGTGCCAGCAGCTCCCCCAGGGGCGGAAACTATGGCTACACCTTC. Translated: CASSSPRGGNYGYTF. The J gene is TRBJ1-2, the V gene TRBV6-1; D possibly corresponds to TRBD1 (6 bases). The CDR3 covers 15 residues. V was cut by 6 bases and J by 2 bases, with 16 bases left in between. The germline V gene encodes CDR1 MNHNS and CDR2 SASEGT.

In its sample, this clonotype was seen a few times. The chain has TRBV19 and TRBJ2-7; D gene ambiguous. The CDR3 is made up of 15 amino acids. Germline V CDR1 and CDR2: LNHDA, SQIVND (reference sequence). The germline V and J ends were trimmed by 6 bases and 2 bases, with 17 bases remaining between them. Written as DNA, the CDR3 is TGTGCCAGTAGGAAACAGCCCACAATACCCTACGAGCAGTACTTC. This sequence encodes CASRKQPTIPYEQYF.

This chain links TRBV20-1 with TRBJ1-6; 7 bases fit TRBD1. The germline V gene encodes CDR1 DFQATT and CDR2 SNEGSKA (reference sequence). With 2 bases clipped from V and 7 bases from J, the junction kept 2 bases outside the gene matches. The length of the CDR3 is 13 residues. The CDR3 bases are TGCAGTGCTAGACGACAGGGAAATTCACCCCTCCACTTT. It yields the protein CSARRQGNSPLHF.

The V and J genes are TRBV30 and TRBJ1-1; a possible D gene is TRBD1 (6 bases). This CDR3 has 14 amino acids. From germline, CDR1 is GTSNPN and CDR2 SVGIG (reference sequence). Trimming took 4 bases from V and 5 from J, leaving 17 bases between them. The CDR3 region has the DNA TGTGCCTGGAACGCCAGGGGACCAGGTACTGAAGCTTTCTTT. Its translation: CAWNARGPGTEAFF.

The genes are TRBV20-1 and TRBJ2-2; TRBD2 agrees at 8 bases. This CDR3 spans 16 amino acids. V lost 3 bases and J lost 0; bases outside the gene matches: 6. Germline V gives CDR1 DFQATT, CDR2 SNEGSKA (reference sequence). For the CDR3, the DNA is TGCAGTGCTAGGGGCCTAGCGGGCGCGAACACCGGGGAGCTGTTTTTT. It yields the protein CSARGLAGANTGELFF.

The chain recombines TRBV19 with TRBJ2-2; D unresolved. This CDR3 has 13 amino acids. CDR1 is LNHDA, CDR2 SQIVND, per germline (reference sequence). Trimming stripped 2 bases from V and 5 bases from J, with 6 bases between. The CDR3 protein is CASSIRVTGELFF. CDR3 sequence (DNA): TGTGCCAGTAGTATAAGGGTTACCGGGGAGCTGTTTTTT.

V and J are TRBV6-2 or TRBV6-3 and TRBJ2-7; D is undetermined. This CDR3 is 15 amino acids long. Trimming stripped 3 bases from V and 4 bases from J, with 16 bases between. Germline CDR1 is MNHEY and CDR2 is SVGEGT. CDR3 DNA sequence: TGTGCCAGCAGTTATCCGACCAGGATAGTGTACGAGCAGTACTTC. Translation: CASSYPTRIVYEQYF.

Notes on this clonotype: No DNA is shown, since the ends of the CDR3 on it are uncertain; the CDR3 is the one TCRdb lists. This chain uses TRBV27 with TRBJ2-2; the D call of TRBD1 is as the table states it, not checked on the DNA. Germline CDR1 reads MNHEY; CDR2 reads SMNVEV (reference sequence). Ends included, the CDR3 has 15 residues. The CDR3 sequence is CASSLDRRRPGSCFF.

V is TRBV6-1 and J is TRBJ2-1; D may be TRBD1 (6 bases). CDR1 and CDR2 from the germline V gene are MNHNS and SASEGT. Trimming removed 6 bases from V and 9 bases from J, with 18 bases in between. The CDR3 length is 14 residues. CDR3 in DNA: TGTGCCAGCAGCGTAAGGACCCTAGGGGGTGAGCAGTTCTTC. Its translation is CASSVRTLGGEQFF.